The next 10 T cell receptor beta chains were all read from a single sample in a study of cytomegalovirus exposure and HLA in healthy donors. PCR was performed using 60 Vbeta and 13 Jbeta primers. TCRdb's copy holds only in-frame clones and misses some; the assay was immunoSEQ multiplex PCR. The sample includes roughly 180,000 clones, approximately 77% of them seen just once. The sequenced sample was PBMCs. The receptor source for this set is a female donor in good health and CMV-seronegative.

The chain recombines TRBV7-2 with TRBJ2-5; 9 bases fit TRBD2. Germline values: CDR1 SGHTA, CDR2 FQGNSA. The CDR3 totals 13 residues. In DNA, the CDR3 is TGTGCAAAGCGAGTAGCGGGAGAAGAGACCCAGTACTTC. This translates into CAKRVAGEETQYF.

The V and J genes are TRBV9 and TRBJ2-5; the D gene is possibly TRBD1 (7 bases). The CDR3 extends over 13 amino acids. Germline loops: CDR1 SGDLS, CDR2 YYNGEE. V dropped 9 bases and J dropped 5 bases, with 17 bases sitting between them. In nucleotides, the CDR3 is TGTGCCAACCCACGGAGGGGGCTTGAGACCCAGTACTTC. Translation: CANPRRGLETQYF.

The chain couples TRBV6-5 to TRBJ2-1; a weak D match, TRBD1 (6 bases). Trimming took 0 bases from V and 7 from J, leaving 10 bases between them. The CDR3 consists of 14 residues. Looked up from germline, CDR1 is MNHEY and CDR2 is SVGAGI. The CDR3 loop is CASSYSPGANEQFF. The CDR3 DNA reads TGTGCCAGCAGTTACTCGCCAGGGGCGAATGAGCAGTTCTTC.

The V and J genes are TRBV19 and TRBJ1-4, with 8 bases lining up with TRBD1. V was clipped by 6 bases and J by 6 bases; unmatched bases: 9. The germline V gene encodes CDR1 LNHDA and CDR2 SQIVND (reference sequence). This CDR3 contains 15 residues. The DNA of the CDR3 is TGTGCCAGTAGCCCCCGGGACAGGCTTTATGAAAAACTGTTTTTT. Translated, it gives CASSPRDRLYEKLFF.

This clone was seen a few times. This chain joins TRBV5-1 and TRBJ2-7; D possibly corresponds to TRBD1 (8 bases). CDR1 is SGHRS, CDR2 YFSETQ, per germline. The V end was cut by 7 bases, the J end by 6 bases, with 20 bases between. CDR3 size: 14 residues. Here the CDR3 DNA reads TGCGCCAGCTCCCCTGGACAGGGAGGGTTCGAGCAGTACTTC. Translated, it gives CASSPGQGGFEQYF. Looking up the rest from reference TRBV5-1 and TRBJ2-7 gives the full variable domain: KAGVTQTPRYLIKTRGQQVTLSCSPISGHRSVSWYQQTPGQGLQFLFEYFSETQRNKGNFPGRFSGRQFSNSRSEMNVSTLELGDSALYLCASSPGQGGFEQYFGPGTRLTVT.

The sample holds one count of this clone. The chain is built from TRBV9 and TRBJ2-1; D unclear. This CDR3 comprises 14 residues. Trimming removed 0 bases from V and 10 bases from J, with 14 bases in between. The germline V gene encodes CDR1 SGDLS and CDR2 YYNGEE. CDR3 loop: CASSVVHVSSEQFF. CDR3 in DNA: TGTGCCAGCAGCGTAGTTCACGTTAGCAGCGAGCAGTTCTTC. Full variable domain (rest looked up from reference TRBV9 and TRBJ2-1): DSGVTQTPKHLITATGQRVTLRCSPRSGDLSVYWYQQSLDQGLQFLIQYYNGEERAKGNILERFSAQQFPDLHSELNLSSLELGDSALYFCASSVVHVSSEQFFGPGTRLTVL.

This clone has just a few counts. Compared with germline, one end of the junction differs, possibly owing to a read error. The gene calls are TRBV6-4 and TRBJ2-7; TRBD1 agrees at 7 bases. CDR1 and CDR2 (germline): MRHNA, SNTAGT. This CDR3 comprises 15 residues. The CDR3 DNA sequence: TGTGCCAGCAGTTACTCGGGGACAGAGGCCTACGAGCAGTACTTC. Its translation: CASSYSGTEAYEQYF.

V usage is TRBV9 and J usage is TRBJ2-7, with D maybe TRBD1 (5 bases). The germline V and J ends were trimmed by 4 bases and 0 bases, with 11 bases remaining between them. CDR3 length: 14 residues. CDR1 SGDLS and CDR2 YYNGEE come from the germline V gene. In DNA form, the CDR3 reads TGTGCCAGCAGCATAGGGGCTACCTCCTACGAGCAGTACTTC. It is translated as CASSIGATSYEQYF.

The CDR3: CASSVGTTSTDTQYF. In nucleotides, the CDR3 is TGTGCCAGCAGCGTAGGAACCACTAGCACAGATACGCAGTATTTT. The chain employs TRBV9 and TRBJ2-3; D is undetermined. The ends were cut back, 0 bases at V and 0 bases at J, with 8 bases in the middle. Germline assignment: CDR1 SGDLS and CDR2 YYNGEE. The CDR3 spans 15 residues. The whole variable domain, remainder taken from reference TRBV9 and TRBJ2-3, is DSGVTQTPKHLITATGQRVTLRCSPRSGDLSVYWYQQSLDQGLQFLIQYYNGEERAKGNILERFSAQQFPDLHSELNLSSLELGDSALYFCASSVGTTSTDTQYFGPGTRLTVL.

V gene TRBV7-2 combines with J gene TRBJ2-3, with D possibly being TRBD1 (6 bases). The V gene's germline CDR1 is SGHTA and CDR2 FQGNSA. CDR3 length: 14 residues. The V gene lost 3 bases and the J gene lost 6 bases, with 13 bases spanning the gap. CDR3 sequence: CASSFYGGPDTQYF. The DNA of the CDR3 is TGTGCCAGCAGCTTTTATGGGGGCCCCGATACGCAGTATTTT.